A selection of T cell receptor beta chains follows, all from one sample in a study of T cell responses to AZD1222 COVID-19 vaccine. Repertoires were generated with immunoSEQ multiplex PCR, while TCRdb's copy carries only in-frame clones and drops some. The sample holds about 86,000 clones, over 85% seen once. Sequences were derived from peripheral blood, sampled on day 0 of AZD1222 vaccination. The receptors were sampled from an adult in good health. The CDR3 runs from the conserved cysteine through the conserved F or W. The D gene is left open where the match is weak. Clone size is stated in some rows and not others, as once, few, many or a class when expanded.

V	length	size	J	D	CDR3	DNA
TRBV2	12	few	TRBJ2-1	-	CASSYRVLEQFF	TGTGCCAGCAGTTACAGGGTCCTTGAGCAGTTCTTC
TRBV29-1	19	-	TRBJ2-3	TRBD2	CSVDVRAPTRLASTDTQYF	TGCAGCGTTGATGTGCGGGCCCCCACGAGACTAGCTAGCACAGATACGCAGTATTTT
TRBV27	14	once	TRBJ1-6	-	CASTKGQRNSPLHF	TGTGCCAGCACAAAAGGACAGAGAAATTCACCCCTCCACTTT
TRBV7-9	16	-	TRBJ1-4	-	CASSFLTGPTNEKLFF	TGTGCCAGCAGCTTCCTTACCGGACCGACTAATGAAAAACTGTTTTTT
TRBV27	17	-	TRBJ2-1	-	CASSSQKGRAGNNEQFF	TGTGCCAGCAGTTCCCAGAAGGGTCGAGCGGGTAACAATGAGCAGTTCTTC
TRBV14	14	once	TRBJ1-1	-	CASSLLQTGSQAFF	TGTGCCAGCAGCTTACTACAAACGGGATCCCAAGCTTTCTTT
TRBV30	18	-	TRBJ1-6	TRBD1	CAWSRAGGKSSYNSPLHF	TGTGCCTGGAGTCGGGCAGGGGGGAAGAGCTCCTATAATTCACCCCTCCACTTT
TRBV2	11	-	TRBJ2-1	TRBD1	CASGGTGSQFF	TGTGCCAGCGGGGGGACAGGGTCGCAGTTCTTC
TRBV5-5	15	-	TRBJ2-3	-	CASSLRGASPDTQYF	TGTGCCAGCAGCTTACGGGGGGCAAGTCCAGATACGCAGTATTTT
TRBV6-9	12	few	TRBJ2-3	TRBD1	CASSYWPGGRYF	TGTGCCAGCAGTTATTGGCCAGGGGGCCGGTATTTT
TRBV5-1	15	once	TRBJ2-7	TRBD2	CASSASGTSGSYEYF	TGCGCCAGCAGCGCCTCCGGGACTAGCGGGAGTTATGAGTACTTC
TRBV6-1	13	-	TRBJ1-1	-	CASSEYRNTEAFF	TGTGCCAGCAGTGAGTACCGGAACACTGAAGCTTTCTTT
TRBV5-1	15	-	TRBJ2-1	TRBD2	CASSQILAGGIEQFF	TGCGCCAGCAGCCAGATTCTAGCGGGGGGGATAGAGCAGTTCTTC
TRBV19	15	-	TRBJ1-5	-	CASSIGQSSNQPQHF	TGTGCCAGTAGTATTGGACAGAGTAGCAATCAGCCCCAGCATTTT
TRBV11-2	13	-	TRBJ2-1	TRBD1	CASSLGQLNEQFF	TGTGCCAGCAGCTTGGGACAGCTTAATGAGCAGTTCTTC
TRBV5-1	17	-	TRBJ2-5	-	CASSFQGPIGAQETQYF	TGCGCCAGCAGCTTCCAGGGCCCAATCGGGGCCCAAGAGACCCAGTACTTC
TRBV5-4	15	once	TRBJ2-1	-	CASSPGQQGISEQFF	TGTGCCAGCAGCCCGGGCCAACAGGGAATCAGTGAGCAGTTCTTC
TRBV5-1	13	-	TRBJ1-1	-	CASREGLNTEAFF	TGCGCCAGCAGAGAGGGGTTGAACACTGAAGCTTTCTTT
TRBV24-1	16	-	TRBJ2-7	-	CATSDWVGTRSLGQYF	TGTGCCACCAGTGATTGGGTGGGGACAAGGTCCCTCGGGCAGTACTTC
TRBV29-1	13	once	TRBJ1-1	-	CSVRQFMNTEAFF	TGCAGCGTCCGACAGTTTATGAACACTGAAGCTTTCTTT
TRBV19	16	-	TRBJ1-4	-	CASSRGRGPSYEKLFF	TGTGCCAGTAGTAGGGGCAGGGGACCTTCGTATGAAAAACTGTTTTTT
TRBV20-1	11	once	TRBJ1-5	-	CSALRGDLSHF	TGCAGTGCTTTACGTGGGGACCTCTCGCATTTT
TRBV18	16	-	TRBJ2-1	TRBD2	CASSPGLAGGYNEQFF	TGTGCCAGCTCACCAGGACTAGCGGGGGGTTACAATGAGCAGTTCTTC
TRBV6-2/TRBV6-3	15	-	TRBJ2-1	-	CASSSQDTSYNEQFF	TGTGCCAGCAGTTCACAGGATACCTCCTACAATGAGCAGTTCTTC
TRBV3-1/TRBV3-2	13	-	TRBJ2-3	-	CASSPWDPPTQYF	TGTGCCAGCAGCCCATGGGACCCGCCGACCCAGTATTTT
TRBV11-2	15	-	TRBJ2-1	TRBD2	CASSLVGVGRNEQFF	TGTGCCAGCAGCTTAGTTGGGGTCGGGAGGAATGAGCAGTTCTTC
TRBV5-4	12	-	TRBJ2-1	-	CASSLEGFEQFF	TGTGCCAGCAGCTTGGAAGGTTTTGAGCAGTTCTTC
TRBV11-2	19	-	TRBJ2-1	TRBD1	CASSLGRKVAGGSYNEQFF	TGTGCCAGCAGCTTAGGGAGAAAGGTGGCAGGGGGCTCCTACAATGAGCAGTTCTTC
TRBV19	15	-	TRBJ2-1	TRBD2	CASSSGTSGSNEQFF	TGTGCCAGTAGTTCCGGGACTAGCGGGAGCAATGAGCAGTTCTTC
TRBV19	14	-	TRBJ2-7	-	CASRRGGGPYEQYF	TGTGCCAGTAGGAGAGGCGGGGGCCCCTACGAGCAGTACTTC
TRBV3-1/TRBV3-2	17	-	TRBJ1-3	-	CASSQGGGRFSGNTIYF	TGTGCCAGCAGCCAAGGGGGAGGCAGATTCTCTGGAAACACCATATATTTT
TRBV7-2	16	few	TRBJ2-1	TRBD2	CASSLEGGRRRNEQFF	TGTGCCAGCAGCTTAGAAGGCGGGAGGAGGCGCAATGAGCAGTTCTTC
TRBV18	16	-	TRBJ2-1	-	CASSPRPQGKGHEQFF	TGTGCCAGCTCACCACGCCCACAAGGGAAGGGGCATGAGCAGTTCTTC
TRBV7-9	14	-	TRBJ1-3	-	CASSREGAGNTIYF	TGTGCCAGCAGCCGAGAGGGGGCTGGAAACACCATATATTTT
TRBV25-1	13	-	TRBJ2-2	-	CATKTGTIGELFF	TGTGCCACCAAAACCGGGACAATTGGGGAGCTGTTTTTT
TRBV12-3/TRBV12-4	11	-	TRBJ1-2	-	CASSLQGGYTF	TGTGCCAGCAGTTTACAGGGCGGCTACACCTTC
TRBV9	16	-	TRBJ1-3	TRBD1	CASSGGDRVSGNTIYF	TGTGCCAGCAGCGGGGGAGACAGGGTCTCTGGAAACACCATATATTTT
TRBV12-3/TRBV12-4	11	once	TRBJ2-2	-	CASSLLGELFF	TGTGCCAGCAGTTTGCTCGGGGAGCTGTTTTTT
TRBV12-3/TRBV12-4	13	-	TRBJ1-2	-	CASSLRGGYGYTF	TGTGCCAGCAGTTTAAGGGGGGGGTATGGCTACACCTTC
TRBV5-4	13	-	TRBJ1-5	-	CASSFGGNQPQHF	TGTGCCAGCAGCTTCGGAGGCAATCAGCCCCAGCATTTT
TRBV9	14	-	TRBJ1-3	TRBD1	CASSQRGPGNTIYF	TGTGCCAGCAGCCAGAGGGGGCCTGGAAACACCATATATTTT